This T cell receptor beta chain was sequenced for a study of long-term antiretroviral therapy in people with HIV. Study conclusions and caveats: Transplant donor controls retained higher diversity, though diversity increased after ART.

Germline-derived CDR1 and CDR2 are SEHNR and FQNEAQ (reference sequence). This CDR3 comprises 14 residues. J gave up 5 bases and V 7 bases, and 8 bases lay outside the gene matches. immunoSEQ v3.0 was run at survey level. Data came from immunoSEQ multiplex PCR; TCRdb stores just in-frame clones and leaves some out. There are 20,000 to 25,000 clones in the sample; about 88% occur only once, and less than 4.5% lies in the top ten. Only a few counts were recorded for this clone. Antigen specificity is unknown. The material was unsorted PBMCs, obtained 1.9 years after starting antiretroviral therapy. This clonotype was sampled from a woman in her thirties with HIV. The genes are TRBV7-9 and TRBJ1-5; 7 bases fit TRBD1. In nucleotides, the CDR3 is TGTGCCAGCACAACAGGGGTGGGCGATCAGCCCCAGCATTTT. Amino acids: CASTTGVGDQPQHF.